Shown below are 26 T cell receptor beta chains from a single sample sequenced in a study of T-cell memory formation after mild COVID-19. TCRdb re-called the 5' RACE reads through MiXCR, storing one row per CDR3 protein. The sample contains under 200,000 distinct CDR3 sequences, 9.5% to 13% of which appear only once. What was sequenced was PBMCs or a T cell subset sorted from them (not recorded which). Receptor source: a young man who had mild COVID-19 (a few samples of this study predate the infection). Cell type and time point are not known.

This clonotype was counted only a few times. This chain joins TRBV7-9 and TRBJ1-6; possible D gene TRBD1, 5 bases. Germline CDR1 reads SEHNR; CDR2 reads FQNEAQ (reference sequence). V was clipped by 8 bases and J by 10 bases, with 12 bases between them. The CDR3 covers 12 residues. The CDR3 DNA is TGTGCCAGCCGGGGGAGTTTCTCACCCCTCCACTTT. Translating it yields CASRGSFSPLHF.

V gene TRBV25-1 combines with J gene TRBJ1-1; D may be TRBD1 (6 bases). Per the germline V gene, CDR1 is MGHDK and CDR2 is SYGVNS. The V and J ends lost 8 bases and 4 bases respectively, with 14 bases between them. The CDR3 runs to 13 residues. CDR3 bases: TGTGCCAGCGGGAAACAGGGAGGCACTGAAGCTTTCTTT. Translated: CASGKQGGTEAFF.

The sample holds a few counts of this clonotype. This rearrangement joins TRBV7-2 to TRBJ1-2, with 7 nucleotides matching TRBD1. The CDR3 length is 15 residues. With V trimmed by 1 base and J by 6 bases, 8 bases remained unmatched. Germline-derived CDR1 and CDR2 are SGHTA and FQGNSA. CDR3 coding DNA: TGTGCCAGCAGCTTAGGGCTAGACAGGGTGGATGGCTACACCTTC. As protein: CASSLGLDRVDGYTF.

This clonotype came up a few times. This chain joins TRBV5-1 and TRBJ1-5; 8 bases align to TRBD1. Germline loops: CDR1 SGHRS, CDR2 YFSETQ. V lost 4 bases, J lost 4 bases, and 4 bases stayed unmatched. This CDR3 has 14 amino acids. In DNA form, the CDR3 reads TGCGCCAGCAGCGGACAGGGTAATAATCAGCCCCAGCATTTT. This encodes CASSGQGNNQPQHF. Complete variable domain (other parts from reference TRBV5-1 and TRBJ1-5): KAGVTQTPRYLIKTRGQQVTLSCSPISGHRSVSWYQQTPGQGLQFLFEYFSETQRNKGNFPGRFSGRQFSNSRSEMNVSTLELGDSALYLCASSGQGNNQPQHFGDGTRLSIL.

Only a few counts were recorded for this clonotype. V and J are TRBV4-2 and TRBJ2-3; D is unclear. Germline assignment: CDR1 LGHNA and CDR2 YNFKEQ. The V gene lost 0 bases and the J gene lost 4 bases, with 5 bases spanning the gap. The CDR3 runs 13 residues. Here the CDR3 reads CASSQDLADTQYF. In DNA form, the CDR3 reads TGTGCCAGCAGCCAAGATCTTGCAGATACGCAGTATTTT.

CDR3 residues: CSAQRRSQETQYF. The CDR3 nucleotides are TGCAGCGCGCAGAGGAGGAGCCAAGAGACCCAGTACTTC. This chain connects TRBV29-1 to TRBJ2-5; D might be TRBD2 (5 bases). Per the germline V gene, CDR1 is SQVTM and CDR2 is ANQGSEA. CDR3 length: 13 residues. The germline V and J ends were trimmed by 7 bases and 1 base, with 13 bases remaining between them.

With regard to this clonotype: A read error may be the cause here, since a much bigger clone is one base away. The V gene is TRBV20-1, the J gene TRBJ2-1; a possible D gene is TRBD2 (6 bases). CDR3 size: 11 residues. CDR1 is DFQATT, CDR2 SNEGSKA, per germline (reference sequence). The V end lost 4 bases, the J end lost 8 bases, and 9 bases lay between the germline ends. CDR3 sequence: CSAIREDEQFF. The CDR3 DNA reads TGCAGTGCTATAAGGGAGGATGAGCAGTTCTTC.

The chain has TRBV14 and TRBJ2-2; D is perhaps TRBD1 (5 bases). This CDR3 has 15 amino acids. Germline V lookup: CDR1 SGHDN, CDR2 FVKESK. Trimming took 3 bases from V and 6 from J, leaving 14 bases between them. This chain's CDR3 is CASSQPKGRAGELFF. The CDR3 coding sequence is TGTGCCAGCAGCCAGCCTAAGGGGCGCGCCGGGGAGCTGTTTTTT.

The genes are TRBV28 and TRBJ2-3, with 9 positions matching TRBD1. The CDR3 spans 15 residues. J gave up 6 bases and V 4 bases, and 8 bases lay outside the gene matches. Germline values: CDR1 MDHEN, CDR2 SYDVKM. As DNA, the CDR3 is TGTGCCAGCAGTTCCACCGGGACAGGGAAGGATACGCAGTATTTT. This gives the protein CASSSTGTGKDTQYF.

This clonotype was seen just once. V is TRBV7-6 and J is TRBJ2-6; tentatively, D is TRBD2 (6 bases). V dropped 7 bases and J dropped 0 bases, with 13 bases sitting between them. In germline, CDR1 is SGHVS, CDR2 FNYEAQ. This CDR3 spans 16 amino acids. The CDR3: CASTLSGSSGANVLTF. CDR3 DNA sequence: TGTGCCAGCACCCTTTCCGGGAGCTCTGGGGCCAACGTCCTGACTTTC.

V usage is TRBV12-3 or TRBV12-4 and J usage is TRBJ1-5; possible D gene TRBD1, 5 bases. Trimming took off 3 bases at V and 7 bases at J, with 10 bases between the two ends. The CDR3 runs 13 residues. Here the CDR3 DNA reads TGTGCCAGCAGTTTGGGACGGGCGCAGCCCCAGCATTTT. Amino acid sequence: CASSLGRAQPQHF.

Only a few counts were recorded for this clonotype. The chain has TRBV10-3 and TRBJ2-7; D not resolved. The CDR3 has 12 amino acids. Germline V gene data show CDR1 as ENHRY and CDR2 as SYGVKD. Trimming cost V 8 bases and J 6 bases, with 14 bases left between them. The CDR3, as DNA: TGTGCCATCGCGGAACCTGGGGTCGAGCAGTACGTC. Translated: CAIAEPGVEQYV.

The chain is built from TRBV10-3 and TRBJ2-1; TRBD2 matches at 8 bases. Per germline, CDR1 ENHRY and CDR2 SYGVKD. Trimming took 3 bases from V and 0 from J; bases not matched to a gene: 7. This CDR3 is 17 amino acids long. The CDR3 bases are TGTGCCATCAGTGACCTCGCGGGGGGCCCCTCCTACAATGAGCAGTTCTTC. Protein sequence: CAISDLAGGPSYNEQFF.

This clonotype was detected a few times. The rearrangement joins TRBV6-5 to TRBJ2-3; D ambiguous. Trimming removed 2 bases at V and 3 bases at J, with 6 bases between. From germline, CDR1 is MNHEY and CDR2 SVGAGI. This CDR3 spans 13 amino acids. The CDR3 sequence: CASSYGRTDTQYF. The CDR3 nucleotides read TGTGCCAGCAGTTACGGCAGAACAGATACGCAGTATTTT.

V usage is TRBV18 and J usage is TRBJ1-1, with D maybe TRBD1 (6 bases). The CDR3 totals 14 residues. With 3 bases removed from V and 1 base from J, the gap between germline ends came to 9 bases. The germline V gene has CDR1 KGHSH and CDR2 LQKENI. The CDR3 sequence: CASSPRTANTEAFF. CDR3 coding DNA: TGTGCCAGCTCACCCCGGACAGCGAACACTGAAGCTTTCTTT.

The chain uses TRBV7-9 and TRBJ1-1; the match to TRBD1 covers 11 bases. The CDR3 length is 13 residues. Germline V gene lookup returns CDR1 SEHNR and CDR2 FQNEAQ (reference sequence). The V gene end was trimmed by 7 bases and the J gene end by 10 bases; junction bases not matched to a gene: 8. The CDR3 nucleotides are TGTGCCAGCACCTTGGACAGGGGGCGACGAGCTTTCTTT. Its translation is CASTLDRGRRAFF.

The table lists this clonotype with a few counts. This sequence joins TRBV7-6 and TRBJ2-5; tentatively, D is TRBD2 (7 bases). Germline V gene lookup returns CDR1 SGHVS and CDR2 FNYEAQ. The CDR3 length is 14 residues. V lost 5 bases, J lost 1 base, and 11 bases lay in between. CDR3 in amino acids: CASSGRGPQETQYF. For the CDR3, the DNA is TGTGCCAGCAGCGGGCGGGGGCCCCAAGAGACCCAGTACTTC.

This chain connects TRBV6-5 to TRBJ2-3; tentatively, D is TRBD2 (6 bases). This CDR3 has 13 residues. Germline CDR1 and CDR2: MNHEY and SVGAGI. Between the trimmed V and J ends, which lost 7 bases and 0 bases, there was a span of 8 bases. For the CDR3, the DNA is TGTGCCAGCATTGCGGGGAGCACAGATACGCAGTATTTT. It yields the protein CASIAGSTDTQYF.

V and J are TRBV29-1 and TRBJ1-2; possible D gene TRBD1, 5 bases. Trimming took off 4 bases at V and 2 bases at J, with 11 bases between the two ends. This CDR3 is built from 13 residues. From germline, CDR1 is SQVTM and CDR2 ANQGSEA. The CDR3 here is CSVGTGANYGYTF. In nucleotides, the CDR3 is TGCAGCGTTGGGACCGGGGCCAACTATGGCTACACCTTC. The full variable domain, rest sourced from reference TRBV29-1 and TRBJ1-2, is SAVISQKPSRDICQRGTSLTIQCQVDSQVTMMFWYRQQPGQSLTLIATANQGSEATYESGFVIDKFPISRPNLTFSTLTVSNMSPEDSSIYLCSVGTGANYGYTFGSGTRLTVV.

The sample holds a few counts of this clonotype. The V and J genes are TRBV20-1 and TRBJ2-6; possible D gene TRBD2, 6 bases. The CDR3 contains 15 residues. The ends were cut back, 3 bases at V and 3 bases at J, with 12 bases in the middle. Germline assignment: CDR1 DFQATT and CDR2 SNEGSKA (reference sequence). CDR3 in DNA: TGCAGTGCTAGCTTAGGGACTGGTGGGGCCAACGTCCTGACTTTC. It encodes CSASLGTGGANVLTF.

Ten or more counts support this clonotype. The chain links TRBV6-5 to TRBJ2-1, with D tentatively TRBD1 or TRBD2 (6 bases each). The germline V gene encodes CDR1 MNHEY and CDR2 SVGAGI. Trimming cost V 6 bases and J 5 bases, with 17 bases left between them. The CDR3 totals 15 residues. CDR3 bases: TGTGCCAGCAGCCCCCGGGGGCAAGGTAACAATGAGCAGTTCTTC. The encoded protein is CASSPRGQGNNEQFF.

In its sample, this clonotype was seen a few times. The rearrangement joins TRBV6-6 to TRBJ1-5; D remains unclear. This CDR3 is 15 amino acids long. V lost 6 bases, J lost 3 bases, and 15 bases lay in between. Germline CDR1 and CDR2: MNHNY and SVGAGI (reference sequence). The CDR3 DNA reads as TGTGCCAGCAGCTACGCGGGGTTTGACAATCAGCCCCAGCATTTT. It is translated as CASSYAGFDNQPQHF.

The table lists this clonotype with a few counts. This chain links TRBV6-2 or TRBV6-3 with TRBJ1-5; TRBD1 might be the D (6 bases). V was cut by 5 bases and J by 3 bases, with 32 bases left in between. The CDR3 extends over 21 amino acids. Germline V gene lookup returns CDR1 MNHEY and CDR2 SVGEGT. CDR3 nucleotide sequence: TGTGCCAGCAGTAGAGGGAGGGCTTGGACAGCGAAACCTACCGACAATCAGCCCCAGCATTTT. Amino acids: CASSRGRAWTAKPTDNQPQHF.

This clonotype showed up just a few times. The CDR3 loop is CASSLTEKGYNEQFF. DNA for the CDR3: TGCGCCAGCAGCCTGACAGAGAAGGGCTACAATGAGCAGTTCTTC. This chain connects TRBV5-1 to TRBJ2-1; D is possibly TRBD1 (5 bases). CDR1 and CDR2 (germline): SGHRS, YFSETQ. The CDR3 has 15 residues. Deletions cut 4 bases from V and 3 bases from J, with 14 bases between.

The chain recombines TRBV18 with TRBJ2-3; D is perhaps TRBD2 (6 bases). Trimming took 2 bases from V and 7 from J, leaving 19 bases between them. Germline CDR1 and CDR2: KGHSH and LQKENI. The length of the CDR3 is 16 residues. The chain's CDR3 is CASSPEQLPAGNTQYF. In DNA, the CDR3 is TGTGCCAGCTCACCAGAACAGCTTCCTGCGGGGAATACGCAGTATTTT.

The rearrangement joins TRBV6-5 to TRBJ1-5; D is unclear. The CDR3 runs to 13 residues. In germline, CDR1 is MNHEY, CDR2 SVGAGI. Trimming took off 6 bases at V and 4 bases at J, with 10 bases between the two ends. The CDR3 bases are TGTGCCAGCAGCGGACGGCCGAATCAGCCCCAGCATTTT. This translates into CASSGRPNQPQHF.